This TCR beta chain was retrieved from a study of shared clonotypes between healthy human individuals. Background on the study: The donors, a couple of women and a few men, were aged 18 to 49. Per donor, CD8 memory used one plate, CD8 naive used two, CD4 memory used three and CD4 naive used three.

Every one of the donors was a Caucasian adult that lived in Nashville, Tennessee. Worth noting for this clone: What it recognizes is unknown.

CDR1 and CDR2 from the germline V gene are LNHDA and SQIVND (reference sequence). Trimming took 4 bases from V and 2 from J, leaving 10 bases between them. There are 14 residues in the CDR3. General study results and limits: Generation of non-shared clonotypes was less probable than generation of clonotypes shared by all four donors.

The method was immunoSEQ multiplex PCR; TCRdb's version includes in-frame clones alone and lacks a portion of them. The data show over a million clones, 98% to 99% seen once. The chain couples TRBV19 to TRBJ2-3; D not certain. This TCR was sampled from a man aged 25-45 years in good health. The source material was naive CD4+ T cells sorted from blood. The subset: CD45RA+ positively selected. In nucleotides, the CDR3 is TGTGCCAGTAGTAATGCTTTGTTCACAGATACGCAGTATTTT. Translated, it gives CASSNALFTDTQYF.